This T cell receptor beta chain was captured by sequencing in a study of cytomegalovirus exposure and HLA in healthy donors. About the research overall: The approximately 110 validation repertoires, a later analysis reported, used the same platform as the 550 to 700 repertoires from the first cohort. General study results and limits: According to the study, 150 to 200 TCR beta chains were cytomegalovirus-associated. Later, an analysis found that TCR clusters from the first cohort tended to co-occur in the 90 to 150 validation repertoires.

Germline V gene lookup returns CDR1 MNHEY and CDR2 SMNVEV (reference sequence). V lost 5 bases, J lost 0 bases, and 8 bases stayed unmatched. The CDR3 consists of 16 residues. The repertoire was sequenced with immunoSEQ multiplex PCR; TCRdb's copy has only in-frame clones and lacks some. The data hold some 60,000 clones, with 90% to 97% observed a single time. For this clone: The antigen is not known.

The clonotype was recovered from a man between 18 and 29 years old in good health and CMV-seronegative. Sequencing was carried out using PBMCs. The V and J genes are TRBV27 and TRBJ1-1, with 8 bases matching TRBD1. The CDR3 is CASSPGTGAMNTEAFF. CDR3 sequence (DNA): TGTGCCAGCAGTCCGGGGACAGGAGCGATGAACACTGAAGCTTTCTTT.